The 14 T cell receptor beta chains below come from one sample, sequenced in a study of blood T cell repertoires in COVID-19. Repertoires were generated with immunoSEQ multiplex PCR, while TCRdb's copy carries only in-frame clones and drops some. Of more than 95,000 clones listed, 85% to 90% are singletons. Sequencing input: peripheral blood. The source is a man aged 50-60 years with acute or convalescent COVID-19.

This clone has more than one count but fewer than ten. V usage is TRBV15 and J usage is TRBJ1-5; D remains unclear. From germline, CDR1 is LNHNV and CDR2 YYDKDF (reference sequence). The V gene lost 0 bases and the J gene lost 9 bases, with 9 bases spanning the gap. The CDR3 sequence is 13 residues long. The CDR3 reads CATSREALGPQHF. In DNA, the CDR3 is TGTGCCACCAGCAGAGAGGCCCTTGGGCCCCAGCATTTT.

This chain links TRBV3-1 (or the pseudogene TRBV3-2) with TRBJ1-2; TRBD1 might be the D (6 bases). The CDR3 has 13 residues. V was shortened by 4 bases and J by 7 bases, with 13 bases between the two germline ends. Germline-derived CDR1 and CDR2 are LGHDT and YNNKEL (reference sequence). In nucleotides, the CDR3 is TGTGCCAGCAGCCCTAGTCAGGGGTTTGGCTACACCTTC. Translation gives CASSPSQGFGYTF.

CDR3 DNA sequence: TGTGCCACCGAGACCGGTGACACTAACTATGGCTACACCTTC. This sequence encodes CATETGDTNYGYTF. The V gene is TRBV6-5, the J gene TRBJ1-2; D not resolved. The CDR3 covers 14 residues. Between the trimmed V and J ends, which lost 10 bases and 0 bases, there was a span of 15 bases. Germline CDR1 reads MNHEY; CDR2 reads SVGAGI.

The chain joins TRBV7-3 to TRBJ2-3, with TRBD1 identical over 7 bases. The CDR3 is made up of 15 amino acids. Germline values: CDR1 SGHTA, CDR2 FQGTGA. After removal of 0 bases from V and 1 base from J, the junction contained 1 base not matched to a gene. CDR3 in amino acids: CASSLTGGGTDTQYF. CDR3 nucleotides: TGTGCCAGCAGCTTAACAGGGGGCGGCACAGATACGCAGTATTTT.

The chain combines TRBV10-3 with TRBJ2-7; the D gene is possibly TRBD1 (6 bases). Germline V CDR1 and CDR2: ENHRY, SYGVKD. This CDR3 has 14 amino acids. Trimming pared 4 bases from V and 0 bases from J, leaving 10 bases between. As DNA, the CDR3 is TGTGCCATCAGTGGGGGGCGTAACTCCTACGAGCAGTACTTC. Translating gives CAISGGRNSYEQYF.

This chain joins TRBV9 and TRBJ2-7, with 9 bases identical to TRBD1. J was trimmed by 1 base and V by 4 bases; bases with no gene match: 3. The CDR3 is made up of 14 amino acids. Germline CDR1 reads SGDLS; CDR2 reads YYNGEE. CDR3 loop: CASSPGTGSYEQYF. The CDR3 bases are TGTGCCAGCAGCCCTGGGACAGGGTCCTACGAGCAGTACTTC.

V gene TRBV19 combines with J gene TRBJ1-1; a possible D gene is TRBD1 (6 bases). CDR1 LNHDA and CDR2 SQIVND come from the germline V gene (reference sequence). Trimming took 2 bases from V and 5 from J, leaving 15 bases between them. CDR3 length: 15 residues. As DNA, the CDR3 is TGTGCCAGTAGTATATCCTGGACAGATGGTACTGAAGCTTTCTTT. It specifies CASSISWTDGTEAFF.

The CDR3 sequence is CASSFPSGTDTQYF. The CDR3, as DNA: TGTGCCAGCAGCTTCCCTAGCGGCACAGATACGCAGTATTTT. The gene calls are TRBV7-8 and TRBJ2-3; tentative D call: TRBD2 (6 bases). The germline gives CDR1 SGHVS, CDR2 FQNEAQ. This CDR3 spans 14 amino acids. Trimming took 3 bases from V and 1 from J, leaving 8 bases between them.

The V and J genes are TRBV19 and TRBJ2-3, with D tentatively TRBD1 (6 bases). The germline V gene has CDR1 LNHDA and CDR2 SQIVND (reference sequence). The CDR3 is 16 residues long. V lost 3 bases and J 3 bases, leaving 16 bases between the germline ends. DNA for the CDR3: TGTGCCAGTAGTATTGGGCAGGGGTGGGGTACAGATACGCAGTATTTT. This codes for CASSIGQGWGTDTQYF.

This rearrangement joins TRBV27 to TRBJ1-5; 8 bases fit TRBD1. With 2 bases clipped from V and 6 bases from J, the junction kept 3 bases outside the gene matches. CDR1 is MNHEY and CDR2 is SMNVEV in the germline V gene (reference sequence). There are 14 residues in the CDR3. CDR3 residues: CASSLAGGGQPQHF. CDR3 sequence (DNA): TGTGCCAGCAGTTTAGCAGGGGGCGGTCAGCCCCAGCATTTT.

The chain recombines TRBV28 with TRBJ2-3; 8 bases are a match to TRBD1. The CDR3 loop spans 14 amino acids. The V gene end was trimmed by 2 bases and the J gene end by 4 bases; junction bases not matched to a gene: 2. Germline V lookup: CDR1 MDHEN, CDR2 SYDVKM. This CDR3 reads CASSLGQGSDTQYF. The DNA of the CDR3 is TGTGCCAGCAGTTTAGGACAGGGATCAGATACGCAGTATTTT.

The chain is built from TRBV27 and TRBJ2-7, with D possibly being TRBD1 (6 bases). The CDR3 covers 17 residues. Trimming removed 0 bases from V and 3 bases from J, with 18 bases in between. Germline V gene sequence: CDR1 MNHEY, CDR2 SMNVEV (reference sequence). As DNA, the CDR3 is TGTGCCAGCAGTTTATCGGGGGCAGGGCGCCGATTCTACGAGCAGTACTTC. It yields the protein CASSLSGAGRRFYEQYF.

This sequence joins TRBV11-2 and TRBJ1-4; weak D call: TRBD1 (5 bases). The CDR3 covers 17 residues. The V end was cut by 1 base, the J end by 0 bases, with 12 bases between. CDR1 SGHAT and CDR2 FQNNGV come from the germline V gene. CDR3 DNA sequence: TGTGCCAGCAGCTTAGGGGGCGCGGGAGCAACTAATGAAAAACTGTTTTTT. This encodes CASSLGGAGATNEKLFF.

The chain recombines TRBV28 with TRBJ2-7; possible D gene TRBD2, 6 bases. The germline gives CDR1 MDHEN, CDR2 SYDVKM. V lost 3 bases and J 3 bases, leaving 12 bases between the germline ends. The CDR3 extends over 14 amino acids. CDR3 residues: CASSFVGDFYEQYF. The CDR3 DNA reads TGTGCCAGCAGTTTCGTCGGGGACTTCTACGAGCAGTACTTC.